The entry below gives a single T cell receptor beta chain sequence along with its context. Ten or more counts support this clonotype. Its specific antigen is unknown. No base-level quality is on record; no much larger clone is a single base apart. The library was made by 5' RACE. The instrument was a NextSeq 500. The TCR library protocol attached a unique molecular identifier to each TCR cDNA molecule to allow correction of PCR and sequencing errors. As for how the authors treated the data: TCR identification, UMI-based error correction and CDR3 extraction were performed with Decombinator tools. TCRs above a frequency of 2 per 1,000, corresponding to the top 1% of the tumor frequency distribution, were defined as expanded. Each repertoire was subsampled 100 times to 5,000 TCRs, after which Renyi diversity was computed with the R vegan package. To build CDR3 similarity networks, amino acid triplet string-kernel similarity was used, and CDR3s were connected when their pairwise similarity was above 0.82. TCRdb cleaned the public reads at Q25 with fastp, built clones with MiXCR and kept in-frame beta chains. Every distinct CDR3 protein forms one entry, paired with its most common genes and DNA. TCRdb, not the authors, supplied the V and J calls. The sample table holds thousands of distinct CDR3 sequences, of which 7% were seen once. About 19% of the sample belongs to the ten largest clones.

The sample is drawn from a study of spatial heterogeneity in lung cancer (dated by TCRdb to between 2018 and 2021). Looking at the study overall: More beta-chain than alpha-chain transcripts were consistently detected, likely reflecting higher beta-chain transcript abundance. In the raw uncorrected reads, each unique combination of TCR and UMI appeared more than ten times on average. In non-small cell lung cancer, the study made a quantitative comparison of TCR alpha and beta repertoires among multiple tumor regions, matched nontumor lung and blood. Nonsynonymous mutation counts, determined by whole-exome sequencing of tumor tissue, were related to TCR repertoire features. Both alpha and beta chains were TCR-sequenced in samples taken at surgery, namely 220 tumor regions, approximately 63 matched nontumor lung samples and over 55 PBMC samples.

The investigation overall reported the following: Additional single-cell paired TCR alpha and beta sequencing was considered necessary to confirm, at a functional level, the hypothesis that regional TCRs recognize regional mutations.

Sample time point, as interpreted from the label and publication: sample taken at primary tumor resection. Without any cell sorting, TCR sequencing was performed on whole RNA extracted either from tumor and nontumor lung tissue or from cryopreserved PBMC samples. Samples were obtained from approximately 77 patients with early-stage, untreated non-small cell lung cancer from the lung TRACERx cohort. Only patients with enough RNA available from two or more tumor regions were chosen for TCR sequencing. A lung pathologist reviewed the tumor and adjacent nontumor lung specimens before the specimens were selected. The CDR3 goes from the cysteine to the phenylalanine over 14 residues. The CDR3 DNA has 42 bases and is translated from base 1. V has 6 bases trimmed and J has 6 bases trimmed; junction bases matching no gene number 1. For CDR1 and CDR2, the germline V gene lists MNHEY and SVGEGT.

This specimen consisted of normal lung tissue next to the tumor, obtained at surgery. The V gene is TRBV6-2 or TRBV6-3 and the J gene is TRBJ2-1; 14 junctional bases match TRBD2. This receptor was identified in a male donor with early-stage non-small cell lung cancer. The DNA reads as follows: TGTGCCAGCAGCGGACTAGCGGGGGGCAATGAGCAGTTCTTC. This codes for CASSGLAGGNEQFF.